Listed here are 8 T cell receptor beta chains from one sample, sequenced in a study of blood T cells in healthy people across ages. It was with a sample-barcoded 5' primer and a J-beta primer mix that a second PCR of roughly 7 to 12 cycles was run. One entry per CDR3 protein results from TCRdb running MiXCR on the 5' RACE reads. The sample consists of roughly 1,800,000 distinct CDR3 sequences, about 50% of them appearing once. Sample: blood. The receptors come from a middle-aged woman in good health.

This clonotype was counted a few times. The chain combines TRBV5-6 with TRBJ2-5; D is ambiguous. Germline CDR1 reads SGHDT; CDR2 reads YYEEEE. V lost 7 bases, J lost 1 base, and 11 bases lay in between. This CDR3 is built from 13 residues. The CDR3: CASAMGSQETQYF. The CDR3 DNA sequence: TGTGCCAGCGCGATGGGCAGCCAAGAGACCCAGTACTTC.

This chain uses TRBV2 with TRBJ2-5; D is unclear. This CDR3 is 14 amino acids long. The V and J ends lost 2 bases and 2 bases respectively, with 9 bases between them. The germline V gene encodes CDR1 SNHLY and CDR2 FYNNEI. As DNA, the CDR3 is TGTGCCAGCAGTGAATGGCGAGCGCAAGAGACCCAGTACTTC. This sequence encodes CASSEWRAQETQYF.

The genes are TRBV5-5 and TRBJ2-3; D might be TRBD1 (5 bases). CDR1 SGHKS and CDR2 YYEKEE come from the germline V gene (reference sequence). Trimming shortened V by 2 bases and J by 2 bases, and 18 bases separated the two germline ends. This CDR3 spans 17 amino acids. This chain's CDR3 is CASSFAETDSDTDTQYF. In nucleotides, the CDR3 is TGTGCCAGCAGCTTCGCAGAAACTGACAGTGACACAGATACGCAGTATTTT.

This chain joins TRBV6-5 and TRBJ2-3, with a weak D call TRBD1 (6 bases). V lost 3 bases to trimming and J lost 6 bases, with 13 bases between them. The germline CDR1 and CDR2 sequences are MNHEY and SVGAGI. The CDR3 consists of 14 residues. The DNA for the CDR3 is TGTGCCAGCAGTTATATGACAGGTTTTGATACGCAGTATTTT. As protein: CASSYMTGFDTQYF.

The chain has TRBV12-3 or TRBV12-4 and TRBJ2-5; D might be TRBD1 (6 bases). The DNA end is a closer match to TRBJ2-7, so the J assignment may be wrong. The CDR3 sequence is 14 residues long. The CDR3 loop is CASSLDGTNDEQYF. The CDR3 DNA is TGTGCCAGCAGTTTAGACGGGACAAACGACGAGCAGTACTTC.

The chain couples TRBV28 to TRBJ2-7, with D perhaps assigned TRBD1 or TRBD2 (5 bases each). The CDR3 has 15 amino acids. Per the germline V gene, CDR1 is MDHEN and CDR2 is SYDVKM. Trimming left V 7 bases short and J 7 bases short, with 23 bases between. The CDR3 spells CASIGSGRNWGEQYF. The CDR3 DNA sequence: TGTGCCAGCATAGGGTCGGGACGTAACTGGGGTGAGCAGTACTTC.

This chain uses TRBV11-2 with TRBJ2-7; D gene ambiguous. The CDR3 consists of 17 residues. Per germline, CDR1 SGHAT and CDR2 FQNNGV. The germline V and J ends were trimmed by 1 base and 0 bases, with 16 bases remaining between them. CDR3 DNA: TGTGCCAGCAGCTTAGGGGTCAGGACGGCGAGCTCCTACGAGCAGTACTTC. This encodes CASSLGVRTASSYEQYF.

This chain connects TRBV12-3 or TRBV12-4 to TRBJ2-5; 8 bases fit TRBD1. The V gene end was trimmed by 7 bases and the J gene end by 1 base; junction bases not matched to a gene: 5. The length of the CDR3 is 14 residues. CDR3 in amino acids: CASNPTGVQETQYF. The CDR3 DNA is TGTGCCAGCAACCCGACAGGGGTCCAAGAGACCCAGTACTTC.